The present TCR beta chain was sequenced within a study of blood T cell repertoires in COVID-19. The overall study: Acute and convalescent COVID-19 samples came from the United States, Italy and Spain. PBMCs, B-cell-depleted T cells, or T cells were the source of the cDNA or gDNA that made up the material.

During active infection, Seattle patients enrolled and were then monitored through disease. The protocol was immunoSEQ multiplex PCR, while the TCRdb copy is restricted to in-frame clones and leaves out a portion. The data contain 200,000 to 250,000 clones, around 83% of them seen just once; the ten biggest clones take up around 9.6%. This clone came up a few times. Trimming took 8 bases from V and 8 from J; bases not matched to a gene: 5. The germline gives CDR1 MNHNY, CDR2 SVGAGI (reference sequence). The CDR3 has 12 amino acids. This sequence originates from a woman in her fifties or sixties with COVID-19, enrolled during active disease. The specimen was peripheral blood. The chain has TRBV6-6 and TRBJ2-2; the match to TRBD1 covers 7 bases. The CDR3 coding sequence is TGTGCCAGCCTTTTGGGACAGGGGGAGCTGTTTTTT. Its protein is CASLLGQGELFF.